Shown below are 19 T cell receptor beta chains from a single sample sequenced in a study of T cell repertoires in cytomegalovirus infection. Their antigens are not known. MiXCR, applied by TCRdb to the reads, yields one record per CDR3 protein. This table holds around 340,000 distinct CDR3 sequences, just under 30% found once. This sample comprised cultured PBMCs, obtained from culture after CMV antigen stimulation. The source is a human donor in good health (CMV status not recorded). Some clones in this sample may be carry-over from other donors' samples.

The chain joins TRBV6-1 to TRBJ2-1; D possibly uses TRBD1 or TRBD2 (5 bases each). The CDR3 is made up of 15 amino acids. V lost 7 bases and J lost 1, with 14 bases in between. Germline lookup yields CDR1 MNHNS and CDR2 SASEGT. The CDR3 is CASIQWGRSYNEQFF. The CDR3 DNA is TGTGCCAGCATCCAATGGGGGAGATCCTACAATGAGCAGTTCTTC.

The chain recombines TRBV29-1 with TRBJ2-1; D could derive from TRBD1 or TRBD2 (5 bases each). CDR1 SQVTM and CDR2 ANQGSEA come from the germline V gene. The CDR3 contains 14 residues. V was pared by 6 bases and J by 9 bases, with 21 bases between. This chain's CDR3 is CSVSRDQEEIEQFF. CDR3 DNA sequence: TGCAGCGTCAGCCGGGACCAAGAAGAGATTGAGCAGTTCTTC.

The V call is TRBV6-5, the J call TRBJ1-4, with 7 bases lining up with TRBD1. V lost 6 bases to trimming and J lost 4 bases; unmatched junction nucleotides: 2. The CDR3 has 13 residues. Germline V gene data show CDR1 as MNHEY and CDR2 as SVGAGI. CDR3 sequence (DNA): TGTGCCAGCAGGCGGGACAGTAATGAAAAACTGTTTTTT. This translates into CASRRDSNEKLFF.

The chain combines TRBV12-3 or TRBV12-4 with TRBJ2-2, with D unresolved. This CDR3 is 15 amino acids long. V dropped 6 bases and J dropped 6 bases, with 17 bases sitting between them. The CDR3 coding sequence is TGTGCCAGCAGGGTCCGGGCCCAAGGGTCCGGGGAGCTGTTTTTT. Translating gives CASRVRAQGSGELFF.

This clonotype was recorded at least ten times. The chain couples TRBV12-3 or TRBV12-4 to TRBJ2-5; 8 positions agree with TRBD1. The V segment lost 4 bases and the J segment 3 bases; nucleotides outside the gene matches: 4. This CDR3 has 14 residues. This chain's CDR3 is CASSSTGGKETQYF. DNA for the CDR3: TGTGCCAGCAGTTCCACAGGGGGTAAAGAGACCCAGTACTTC.

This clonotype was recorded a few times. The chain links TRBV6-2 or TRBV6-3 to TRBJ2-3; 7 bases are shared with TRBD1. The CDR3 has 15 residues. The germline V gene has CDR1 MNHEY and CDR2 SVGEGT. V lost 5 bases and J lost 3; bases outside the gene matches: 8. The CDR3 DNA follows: TGTGCCAGCAGTCACCGGGACAGTAGGACAGATACGCAGTATTTT. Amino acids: CASSHRDSRTDTQYF.

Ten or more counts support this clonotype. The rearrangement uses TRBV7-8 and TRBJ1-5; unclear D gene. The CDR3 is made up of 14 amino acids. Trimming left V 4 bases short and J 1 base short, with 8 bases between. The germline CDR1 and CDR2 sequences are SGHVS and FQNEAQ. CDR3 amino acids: CASSSPGSNQPQHF. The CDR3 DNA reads TGTGCCAGCAGCTCCCCGGGGAGCAATCAGCCCCAGCATTTT.

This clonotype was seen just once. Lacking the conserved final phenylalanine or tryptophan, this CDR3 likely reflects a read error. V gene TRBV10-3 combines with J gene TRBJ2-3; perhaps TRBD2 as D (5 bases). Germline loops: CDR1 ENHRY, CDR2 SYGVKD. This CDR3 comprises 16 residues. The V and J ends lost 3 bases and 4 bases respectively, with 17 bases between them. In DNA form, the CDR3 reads TGTGCCATCAGTGATCAGAGGTTCGGGAACGCAGATACGCAGTATTGT. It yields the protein CAISDQRFGNADTQYC.

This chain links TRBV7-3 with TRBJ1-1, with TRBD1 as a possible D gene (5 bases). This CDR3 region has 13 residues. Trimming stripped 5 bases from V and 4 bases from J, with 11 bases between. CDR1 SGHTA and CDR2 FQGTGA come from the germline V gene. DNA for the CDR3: TGTGCCAGCAGCCCGGGGACGAGCACTGAAGCTTTCTTT. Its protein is CASSPGTSTEAFF.

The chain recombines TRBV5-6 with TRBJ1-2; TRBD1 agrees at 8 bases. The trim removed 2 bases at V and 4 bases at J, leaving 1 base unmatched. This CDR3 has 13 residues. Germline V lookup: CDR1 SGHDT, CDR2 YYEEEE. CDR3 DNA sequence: TGTGCCAGCAGCTTCGACAGGGGCTATGGCTACACCTTC. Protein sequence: CASSFDRGYGYTF.

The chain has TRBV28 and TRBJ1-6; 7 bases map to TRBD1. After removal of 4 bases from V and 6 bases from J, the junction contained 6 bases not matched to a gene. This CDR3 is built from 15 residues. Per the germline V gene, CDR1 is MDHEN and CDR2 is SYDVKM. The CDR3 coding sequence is TGTGCCAGCAGTTACGATGGGACAGCTAATTCACCCCTCCACTTT. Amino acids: CASSYDGTANSPLHF. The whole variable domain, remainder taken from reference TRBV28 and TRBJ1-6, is DVKVTQSSRYLVKRTGEKVFLECVQDMDHENMFWYRQDPGLGLRLIYFSYDVKMKEKGDIPEGYSVSREKKERFSLILESASTNQTSMYLCASSYDGTANSPLHFGNGTRLTVT.

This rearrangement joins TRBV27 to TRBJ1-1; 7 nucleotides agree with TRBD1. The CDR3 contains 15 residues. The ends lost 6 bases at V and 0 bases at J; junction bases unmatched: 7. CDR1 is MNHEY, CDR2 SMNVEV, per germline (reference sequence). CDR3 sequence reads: CASSWAGTVNTEAFF. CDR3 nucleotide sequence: TGTGCCAGCAGCTGGGCCGGGACAGTGAACACTGAAGCTTTCTTT.

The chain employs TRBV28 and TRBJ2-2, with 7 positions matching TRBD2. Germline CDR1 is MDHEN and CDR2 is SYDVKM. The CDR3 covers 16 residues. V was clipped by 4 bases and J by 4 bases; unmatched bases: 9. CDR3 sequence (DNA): TGTGCCAGCAGTTCCTTGGCGGGAGCGGTCACCGGGGAGCTGTTTTTT. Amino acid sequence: CASSSLAGAVTGELFF.

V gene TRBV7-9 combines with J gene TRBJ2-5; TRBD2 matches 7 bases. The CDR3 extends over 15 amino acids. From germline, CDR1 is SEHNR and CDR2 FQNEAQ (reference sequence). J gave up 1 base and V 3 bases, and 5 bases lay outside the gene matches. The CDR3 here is CASSFTWEGQETQYF. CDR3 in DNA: TGTGCCAGCAGCTTTACTTGGGAGGGCCAAGAGACCCAGTACTTC.

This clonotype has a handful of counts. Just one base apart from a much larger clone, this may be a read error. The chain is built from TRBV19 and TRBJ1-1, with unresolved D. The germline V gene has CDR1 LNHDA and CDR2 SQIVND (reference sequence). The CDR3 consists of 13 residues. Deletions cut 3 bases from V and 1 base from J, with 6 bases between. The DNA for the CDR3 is TGTGCCAGTAGTATGTGGCAGAACACTGAAGCTTTCTTT. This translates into CASSMWQNTEAFF.

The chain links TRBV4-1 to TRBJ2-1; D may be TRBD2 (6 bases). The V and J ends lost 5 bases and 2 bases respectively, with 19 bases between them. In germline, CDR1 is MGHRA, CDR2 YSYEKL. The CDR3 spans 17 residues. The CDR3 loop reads CASSYQSGDFTYNEQFF. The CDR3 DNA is TGCGCCAGCAGCTATCAATCGGGGGATTTCACCTACAATGAGCAGTTCTTC.

CDR3 nucleotide sequence: TGTGCCAGCAGTTACTCGAGGACTACCCACTACGAGCAGTACTTC. Its translation: CASSYSRTTHYEQYF. This chain links TRBV6-2 or TRBV6-3 with TRBJ2-7, with a tentative D call TRBD2 (6 bases). The CDR3 has 15 amino acids. Trimming pared 0 bases from V and 3 bases from J, leaving 12 bases between. CDR1 and CDR2 from the germline V gene are MNHEY and SVGEGT.

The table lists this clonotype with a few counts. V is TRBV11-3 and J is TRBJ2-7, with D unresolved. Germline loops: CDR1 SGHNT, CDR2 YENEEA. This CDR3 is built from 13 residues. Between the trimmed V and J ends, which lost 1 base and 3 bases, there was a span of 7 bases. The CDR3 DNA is TGTGCCAGCAGCTTAGGTATCAGCTACGAGCAGTACTTC. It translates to CASSLGISYEQYF.

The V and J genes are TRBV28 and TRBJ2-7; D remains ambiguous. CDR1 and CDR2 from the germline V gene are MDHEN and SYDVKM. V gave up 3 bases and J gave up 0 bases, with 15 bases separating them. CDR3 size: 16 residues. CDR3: CASSFGLGDFSYEQYF. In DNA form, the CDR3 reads TGTGCCAGCAGTTTTGGTTTAGGTGACTTCTCCTACGAGCAGTACTTC.